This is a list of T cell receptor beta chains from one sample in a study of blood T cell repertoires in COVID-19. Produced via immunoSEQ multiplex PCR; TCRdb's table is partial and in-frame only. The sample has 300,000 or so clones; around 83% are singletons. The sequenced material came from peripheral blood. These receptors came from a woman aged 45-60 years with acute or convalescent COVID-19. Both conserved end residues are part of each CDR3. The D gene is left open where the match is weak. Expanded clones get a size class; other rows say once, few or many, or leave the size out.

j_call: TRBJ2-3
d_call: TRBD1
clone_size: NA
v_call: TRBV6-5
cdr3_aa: CASSRDREDTQYF
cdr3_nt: TGTGCCAGCAGTAGGGACAGGGAAGATACGCAGTATTTT

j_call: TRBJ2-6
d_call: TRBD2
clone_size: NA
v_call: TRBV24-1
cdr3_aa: CATSWSGVGANVLTF
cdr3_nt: TGTGCCACCAGTTGGAGCGGGGTCGGGGCCAACGTCCTGACTTTC

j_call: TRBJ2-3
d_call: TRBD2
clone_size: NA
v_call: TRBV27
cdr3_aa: CASSFAGDTDTQYF
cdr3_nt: TGTGCCAGCAGTTTCGCGGGGGACACAGATACGCAGTATTTT

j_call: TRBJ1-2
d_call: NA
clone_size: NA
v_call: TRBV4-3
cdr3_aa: CASSQDPDYGYTF
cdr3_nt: TGCGCCAGCAGCCAAGATCCGGACTATGGCTACACCTTC

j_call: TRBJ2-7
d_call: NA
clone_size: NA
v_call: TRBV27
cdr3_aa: CASRPRGSPYEQYF
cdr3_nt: TGTGCCAGCCGCCCCCGGGGGTCCCCCTACGAGCAGTACTTC

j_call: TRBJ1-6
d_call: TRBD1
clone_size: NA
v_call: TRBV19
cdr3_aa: CASSKTGLDYNSPLHF
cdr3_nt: TGTGCCAGTAGTAAGACAGGGCTGGACTATAATTCACCCCTCCACTTT

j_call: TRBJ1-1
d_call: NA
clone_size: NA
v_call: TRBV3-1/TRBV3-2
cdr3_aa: CASTESGGKAFF
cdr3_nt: TGTGCCAGCACGGAAAGTGGGGGCAAAGCTTTCTTT

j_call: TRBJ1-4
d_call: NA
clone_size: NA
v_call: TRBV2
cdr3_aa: CASSEQGRGEKLFF
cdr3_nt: TGTGCCAGCAGTGAACAGGGCCGGGGGGAAAAACTGTTTTTT

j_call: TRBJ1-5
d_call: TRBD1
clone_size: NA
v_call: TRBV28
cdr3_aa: CASSLPTGAEQPQHF
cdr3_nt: TGTGCCAGCAGTTTACCCACAGGGGCAGAGCAGCCCCAGCATTTT

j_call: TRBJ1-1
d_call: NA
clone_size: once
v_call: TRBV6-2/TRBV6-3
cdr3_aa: CASRPTQGYSEAFF
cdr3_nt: TGTGCCAGCAGACCTACACAGGGTTACTCTGAAGCTTTCTTT

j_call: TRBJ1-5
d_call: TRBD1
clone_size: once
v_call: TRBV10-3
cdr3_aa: CAISGQGRDQPQHF
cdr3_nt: TGTGCCATCAGTGGACAGGGCCGGGATCAGCCCCAGCATTTT

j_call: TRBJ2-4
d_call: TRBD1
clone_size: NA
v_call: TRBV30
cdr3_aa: CAWSVPRTGAKNIQYF
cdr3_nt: TGTGCCTGGAGTGTCCCCAGGACAGGGGCCAAAAACATTCAGTACTTC

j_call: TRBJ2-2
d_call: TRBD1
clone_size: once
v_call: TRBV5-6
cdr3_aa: CASSSGTGRIRWELFF
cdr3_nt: TGTGCCAGCAGCTCAGGGACAGGGCGGATTAGGTGGGAGCTGTTTTTT

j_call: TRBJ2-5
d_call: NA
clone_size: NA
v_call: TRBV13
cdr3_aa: CASSLTGTSETQYF
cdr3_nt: TGTGCCAGCAGCTTAACCGGGACTTCAGAGACCCAGTACTTC

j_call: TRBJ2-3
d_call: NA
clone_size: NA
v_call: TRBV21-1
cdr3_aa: CASSLFRENTQYF
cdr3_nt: TGTGCCAGCAGCCTGTTCCGGGAAAATACGCAGTATTTT

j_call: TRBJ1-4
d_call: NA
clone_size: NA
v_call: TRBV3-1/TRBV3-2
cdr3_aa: CASSTSLQGALFF
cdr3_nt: TGTGCCAGCAGCACAAGTTTACAGGGAGCTCTGTTTTTT

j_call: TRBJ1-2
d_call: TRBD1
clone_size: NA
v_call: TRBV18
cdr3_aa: CASSPGQEGYTF
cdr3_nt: TGTGCCAGCTCCCCCGGACAGGAAGGCTACACCTTC

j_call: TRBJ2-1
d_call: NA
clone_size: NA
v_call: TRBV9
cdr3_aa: CASSLTEGSYNEQFF
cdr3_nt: TGTGCCAGCAGCCTTACAGAAGGCTCCTACAATGAGCAGTTCTTC

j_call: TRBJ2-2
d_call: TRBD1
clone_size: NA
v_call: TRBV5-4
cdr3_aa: CASSPGGWTGELFF
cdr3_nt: TGTGCCAGCAGCCCAGGGGGCTGGACCGGGGAGCTGTTTTTT

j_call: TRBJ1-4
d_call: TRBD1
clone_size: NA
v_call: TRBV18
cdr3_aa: CASSPGTGDRAGEKLFF
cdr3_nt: TGTGCCAGCTCACCCGGGACAGGGGACCGAGCGGGCGAAAAACTGTTTTTT

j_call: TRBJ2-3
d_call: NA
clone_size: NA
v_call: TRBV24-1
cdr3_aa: CATSDTLRTDTQYF
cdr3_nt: TGTGCCACCAGTGATACTTTAAGAACAGATACGCAGTATTTT

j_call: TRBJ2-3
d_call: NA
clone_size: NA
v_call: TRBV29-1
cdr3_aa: CSGLRDPRDTQYF
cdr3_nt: TGCAGCGGACTCCGGGATCCGAGAGATACGCAGTATTTT

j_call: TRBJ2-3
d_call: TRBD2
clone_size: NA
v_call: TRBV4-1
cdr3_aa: CASSQGTSGRPLRTDTQYF
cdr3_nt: TGCGCCAGCAGCCAAGGGACTAGCGGGAGGCCCCTCCGCACAGATACGCAGTATTTT

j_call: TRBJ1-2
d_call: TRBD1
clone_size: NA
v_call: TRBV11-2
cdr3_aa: CASSGRDRAVEVNYGYTF
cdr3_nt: TGTGCCAGCAGCGGCCGGGACAGGGCGGTTGAGGTTAACTATGGCTACACCTTC